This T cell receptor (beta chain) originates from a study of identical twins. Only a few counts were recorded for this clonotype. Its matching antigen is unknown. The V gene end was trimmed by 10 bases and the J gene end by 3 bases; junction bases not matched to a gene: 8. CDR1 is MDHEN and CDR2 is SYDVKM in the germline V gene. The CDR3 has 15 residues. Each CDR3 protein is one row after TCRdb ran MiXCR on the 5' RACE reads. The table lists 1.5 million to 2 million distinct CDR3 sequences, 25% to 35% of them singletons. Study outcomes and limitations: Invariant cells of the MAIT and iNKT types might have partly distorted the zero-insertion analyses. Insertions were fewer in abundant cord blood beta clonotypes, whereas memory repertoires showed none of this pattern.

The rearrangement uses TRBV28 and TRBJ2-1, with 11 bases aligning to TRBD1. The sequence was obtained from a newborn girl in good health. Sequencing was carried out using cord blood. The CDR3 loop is CATRAGTGGYNEQFF. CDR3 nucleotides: TGTGCCACCAGGGCCGGGACAGGGGGCTACAATGAGCAGTTCTTC.